This T cell receptor (beta chain) was found in a study of cytomegalovirus exposure and HLA in healthy donors. Germline V lookup: CDR1 SGHAT, CDR2 FQNNGV. The CDR3 has 15 amino acids. The trim removed 3 bases at V and 9 bases at J, leaving 8 bases unmatched. As to this clone: Antigen: not known.

PCR amplification relied on 60 Vbeta primers (plus 13 Jbeta primers). Sequencing was performed with immunoSEQ multiplex PCR; in TCRdb, only in-frame clones are kept and a portion is missing. Here the sample table reports 170,000 or so clones. The study's findings and limits: Trimming of TCR beta V- and J-genes showed a link, identified in a later analysis, to a missense DCLRE1C variant. Common viral pathogens (according to a later analysis) appeared linked to several of the most significant clusters. Evidence from a later analysis indicated that most CMV-associated TCR beta chains looked HLA-restricted. According to the study, 180 or so TCR beta chains were cytomegalovirus-associated.

V is TRBV11-2 and J is TRBJ2-1, with TRBD2 matching 10 bases. This receptor was identified in a man aged 25-40 years in good health and CMV-seronegative. Sequencing input: PBMCs. The CDR3 region is CASSFGSGRASEQFF. In nucleotides, the CDR3 is TGTGCCAGCAGCTTTGGGAGCGGGAGGGCCTCTGAGCAGTTCTTC.